What follows are 23 T cell receptor beta chains derived from one specimen sequenced in a study of T cell changes during pregnancy in multiple sclerosis. Clones were sequenced by immunoSEQ multiplex PCR, and TCRdb holds only the in-frame ones, with some missing. The data show approximately 92,000 clones, with 90% to 95% seen just once and less than 1% held by the top ten. Sequences were derived from peripheral blood, sampled after pregnancy. Every receptor here comes from a female donor with multiple sclerosis, enrolled in a pregnancy study.

J is TRBJ1-1 and V is TRBV2; tentative D call: TRBD1 (5 bases). CDR1 is SNHLY and CDR2 is FYNNEI in the germline V gene. Trimming stripped 10 bases from V and 5 bases from J, with 11 bases between. The CDR3 covers 11 residues. The CDR3 is CATMGGTEAFF. Written as DNA, the CDR3 is TGTGCCACCATGGGGGGGACTGAAGCTTTCTTT.

This clone appeared once. This chain uses TRBV2 with TRBJ2-7; 9 bases map to TRBD2. Per germline, CDR1 SNHLY and CDR2 FYNNEI. This CDR3 has 13 amino acids. V lost 8 bases, J lost 7 bases, and 9 bases stayed unmatched. The CDR3 loop is CASLAGTRREQYF. Here the CDR3 DNA reads TGTGCCAGCCTAGCGGGAACGCGGAGAGAGCAGTACTTC.

V gene TRBV6-1 combines with J gene TRBJ2-3; D ambiguous. Germline V gene lookup returns CDR1 MNHNS and CDR2 SASEGT. The CDR3 runs 17 residues. Trimming removed 2 bases at V and 2 bases at J, with 17 bases between. The CDR3 DNA sequence: TGTGCCAGCAGTGAATCATGGCGGCAGTTTGTCACAGATACGCAGTATTTT. Amino acids: CASSESWRQFVTDTQYF.

The V gene is TRBV5-6, the J gene TRBJ1-4; the D gene is possibly TRBD1 (6 bases). The ends were cut back, 1 base at V and 0 bases at J, with 19 bases in the middle. The germline gives CDR1 SGHDT, CDR2 YYEEEE. This CDR3 region has 19 residues. CDR3 bases: TGTGCCAGCAGCTTGAATTTGGGGACACCGGACGCAACTAATGAAAAACTGTTTTTT. Its translation: CASSLNLGTPDATNEKLFF.

The V gene is TRBV7-6, the J gene TRBJ2-1, with D uncertain. This CDR3 is 12 amino acids long. Per germline, CDR1 SGHVS and CDR2 FNYEAQ. V was trimmed by 1 base and J by 9 bases, leaving 7 bases between them. The CDR3 reads CASSLDSTEQFF. CDR3 nucleotide sequence: TGTGCCAGCAGCTTAGACAGCACTGAGCAGTTCTTC.

V and J are TRBV5-1 and TRBJ2-5; 10 bases line up with TRBD1. Per the germline V gene, CDR1 is SGHRS and CDR2 is YFSETQ. This CDR3 region has 15 residues. Trimming took 3 bases from V and 5 from J; bases not matched to a gene: 7. The CDR3 protein is CASSSGTGVSETQYF. CDR3 coding DNA: TGCGCCAGCAGCTCCGGGACAGGGGTGTCGGAGACCCAGTACTTC.

The chain is built from TRBV19 and TRBJ2-2; 13 bases are shared with TRBD2. Trimming removed 4 bases from V and 5 bases from J; junction bases left unmatched: 10. This CDR3 is 18 amino acids long. CDR1 is LNHDA and CDR2 is SQIVND in the germline V gene (reference sequence). The DNA for the CDR3 is TGTGCCAGTAGTAGGATACCACCGGGACTAGCGGGGACCGGGGAGCTGTTTTTT. Protein: CASSRIPPGLAGTGELFF.

This rearrangement joins TRBV9 to TRBJ2-1; 15 positions agree with TRBD2. V was clipped by 4 bases and J by 6 bases; unmatched bases: 8. This CDR3 has 17 amino acids. The germline V gene encodes CDR1 SGDLS and CDR2 YYNGEE. In DNA form, the CDR3 reads TGTGCCAGCAGCACACGATGGGGACTAGCGGGAGGCAATGAGCAGTTCTTC. Encoded protein: CASSTRWGLAGGNEQFF.

This chain uses TRBV11-3 with TRBJ2-7; D not resolved. V lost 1 base and J lost 5, with 9 bases in between. In germline, CDR1 is SGHNT, CDR2 YENEEA. CDR3 length: 13 amino acids. CDR3 sequence: CASSLGSVDEQYF. As DNA, the CDR3 is TGTGCCAGCAGCTTAGGTTCCGTCGACGAGCAGTACTTC.

The chain is built from TRBV5-1 and TRBJ2-6; TRBD1 agrees at 8 bases. The CDR3 sequence is 17 residues long. Germline-derived CDR1 and CDR2 are SGHRS and YFSETQ. The V segment lost 0 bases and the J segment 0 bases; nucleotides outside the gene matches: 2. CDR3 region: CASSLADRGSGANVLTF. In nucleotides, the CDR3 is TGCGCCAGCAGCTTGGCCGACAGGGGCTCTGGGGCCAACGTCCTGACTTTC.

In its sample, this clone was seen a few times. The V gene is TRBV7-2, the J gene TRBJ1-5; the D gene is possibly TRBD1 (6 bases). The germline CDR1 and CDR2 sequences are SGHTA and FQGNSA. The CDR3 consists of 13 residues. The germline V and J ends were trimmed by 1 base and 7 bases, with 8 bases remaining between them. CDR3 coding DNA: TGTGCCAGCAGCTTAGGTCAGGGGCAGCCCCAGCATTTT. It yields the protein CASSLGQGQPQHF.

This clone has only one observation. The rearrangement uses TRBV2 and TRBJ2-7, with D possibly matching TRBD1 (5 bases). The V end lost 6 bases, the J end lost 3 bases, and 12 bases lay between the germline ends. Germline V lookup: CDR1 SNHLY, CDR2 FYNNEI. The CDR3 totals 13 residues. The CDR3 loop reads CASRGQSLYEQYF. The CDR3 DNA sequence: TGTGCCAGCAGGGGGCAGAGCCTCTACGAGCAGTACTTC.

As DNA, the CDR3 is TGCGCCAGCAGCTTGACAGTTAACTACGAGCAGTACTTC. Residues: CASSLTVNYEQYF. The V gene is TRBV5-1, the J gene TRBJ2-7, with D uncertain. V was clipped by 1 base and J by 3 bases, with 8 bases between them. Germline assignment: CDR1 SGHRS and CDR2 YFSETQ. The CDR3 has 13 amino acids. Together with reference TRBV5-1 and TRBJ2-7, the CDR3 gives the full variable domain: KAGVTQTPRYLIKTRGQQVTLSCSPISGHRSVSWYQQTPGQGLQFLFEYFSETQRNKGNFPGRFSGRQFSNSRSEMNVSTLELGDSALYLCASSLTVNYEQYFGPGTRLTVT.

The chain joins TRBV5-5 to TRBJ2-7, with 13 bases that match TRBD2. The CDR3 extends over 16 amino acids. Germline V CDR1 and CDR2: SGHKS, YYEKEE (reference sequence). J was trimmed by 4 bases and V by 0 bases; bases with no gene match: 4. The CDR3 loop is CASSLGTSGGQYEQYF. The CDR3 coding sequence is TGTGCCAGCAGCTTGGGGACTAGCGGGGGACAGTACGAGCAGTACTTC.

The sample holds one count of this clone. The CDR3 nucleotides are TGTGCCAGCAAGGTTTCGTGGGGCAACTACGAGCAGTACTTC. It is translated as CASKVSWGNYEQYF. The gene calls are TRBV2 and TRBJ2-7, with a tentative D call TRBD1 (5 bases). The V gene lost 7 bases and the J gene lost 3 bases, with 16 bases spanning the gap. This CDR3 region has 14 residues. Germline V gives CDR1 SNHLY, CDR2 FYNNEI.

The rearrangement links TRBV7-8 to TRBJ1-2; D not certain. The CDR3 is 13 amino acids. CDR1 and CDR2 from the germline V gene are SGHVS and FQNEAQ. V was clipped by 0 bases and J by 3 bases, with 5 bases between them. The CDR3 region has the DNA TGTGCCAGCAGCTTAGCAATCTACTATGGCTACACCTTC. It is translated as CASSLAIYYGYTF.

This chain uses TRBV12-5 with TRBJ1-2; 8 positions agree with TRBD1. Germline CDR1 LGHNT, CDR2 FRNRAP. The CDR3 length is 15 residues. V was clipped by 2 bases and J by 2 bases; unmatched bases: 4. The CDR3 is CASGLWQGANYGYTF. The CDR3 region has the DNA TGTGCTAGTGGTTTGTGGCAGGGGGCGAACTATGGCTACACCTTC.

This clone was observed once. The chain has TRBV27 and TRBJ2-2; D remains ambiguous. Germline V gene sequence: CDR1 MNHEY, CDR2 SMNVEV (reference sequence). CDR3 size: 12 residues. V was cut by 5 bases and J by 7 bases, with 8 bases left in between. In DNA form, the CDR3 reads TGTGCCAGCAGTCAGGAAGGCGGGGAGCTGTTTTTT. It is translated as CASSQEGGELFF.

This clone appeared a single time. This chain links TRBV5-6 with TRBJ1-1, with 7 positions matching TRBD1. The CDR3 extends over 15 amino acids. Trimming took 3 bases from V and 5 from J; bases not matched to a gene: 10. Per germline, CDR1 SGHDT and CDR2 YYEEEE. CDR3 in amino acids: CASSYIRGVSTEAFF. The DNA for the CDR3 is TGTGCCAGCAGCTACATCAGGGGGGTGAGTACTGAAGCTTTCTTT. The variable domain in full, with the rest retrieved from reference TRBV5-6 and TRBJ1-1, is DAGVTQSPTHLIKTRGQQVTLRCSPKSGHDTVSWYQQALGQGPQFIFQYYEEEERQRGNFPDRFSGHQFPNYSSELNVNALLLGDSALYLCASSYIRGVSTEAFFGQGTRLTVV.

This sequence joins TRBV28 and TRBJ2-4, with TRBD2 identical over 11 bases. The CDR3 is 15 amino acids. V lost 3 bases to trimming and J lost 6 bases; unmatched junction nucleotides: 4. Germline V gene data show CDR1 as MDHEN and CDR2 as SYDVKM. The CDR3: CASSFSTSGRNIQYF. In DNA form, the CDR3 reads TGTGCCAGCAGTTTCTCTACTAGCGGGAGAAACATTCAGTACTTC.

This clone was counted once. This chain connects TRBV27 to TRBJ2-1, with D maybe TRBD1 (6 bases). The CDR3 sequence is 13 residues long. Germline V CDR1 and CDR2: MNHEY, SMNVEV (reference sequence). V was trimmed by 7 bases and J by 5 bases, leaving 12 bases between them. CDR3 nucleotide sequence: TGTGCCAGCATCGACAGGTCGGACAATGAGCAGTTCTTC. This encodes CASIDRSDNEQFF.

V gene TRBV9 combines with J gene TRBJ2-1; tentative D call: TRBD2 (5 bases). Germline loops: CDR1 SGDLS, CDR2 YYNGEE. With 3 bases removed from V and 8 bases from J, the gap between germline ends came to 24 bases. The CDR3 loop spans 17 amino acids. Here the CDR3 reads CASSARGVASRADEQFF. CDR3 nucleotide sequence: TGTGCCAGCAGCGCAAGAGGCGTAGCGTCCCGAGCGGATGAGCAGTTCTTC.

This clone was counted once. The chain uses TRBV28 and TRBJ1-4; no clear D gene. V shed 4 bases and J shed 6 bases, with 15 bases lying between them. The CDR3 has 15 residues. Germline CDR1 reads MDHEN; CDR2 reads SYDVKM. The DNA of the CDR3 is TGTGCCAGCAGTTCGCCCGCCGCGGGCTATGAAAAACTGTTTTTT. Protein: CASSSPAAGYEKLFF.